This T cell receptor (beta chain) was retrieved from a study of monozygotic twins with inflammatory bowel disease. Concerning this clonotype itself: Its antigen is as yet unknown.

The study, taken as a whole, reports: Discordant twins had repertoire similarity that did not differ from that of concordant twins, possibly from limited power. Support was lacking for any single strong IBD-associated signal or clonotype. Individual T cell subtypes were not distinguishable.

Template switching was used to attach UMIs, which incorporated a 6-nucleotide sample barcode. From the 5' RACE reads, TCRdb lists one entry per CDR3 protein and no DNA. The sample totals 420,000 or so distinct CDR3 sequences. The sequencing sample was made of blood. The sequence was obtained from a human donor with ulcerative colitis or Crohn's disease, or a healthy co-twin of an affected twin (not recorded which).

CDR3 amino acids: CASRRTGWGVENSPLHF. This rearrangement joins TRBV28 to TRBJ1-6; TCRdb reports TRBD1, a call that lacks DNA to check it against. Germline CDR1 reads MDHEN; CDR2 reads SYDVKM. The length of the CDR3 is 17 residues.